These 24 T cell receptor beta chains originate from one sample sequenced in a study of high-grade serous ovarian cancer treatment subgroups. The tumor samples were collected prior to definitive surgery or chemotherapy. TCRdb's table, derived via immunoSEQ multiplex PCR, lists solely in-frame clones and lacks some. Among a few thousand clones listed, around 75% were seen once. What was sequenced was tumor tissue. The receptors here all came from a human donor with high-grade serous ovarian cancer.

This clone occurred once. The chain recombines TRBV29-1 with TRBJ2-1, with D perhaps being TRBD1 or TRBD2 (5 bases each). The ends were cut back, 3 bases at V and 4 bases at J, with 16 bases in the middle. The CDR3 totals 15 residues. Germline CDR1 and CDR2: SQVTM and ANQGSEA. The CDR3 loop reads CSVDGKRDPYNEQFF. In DNA, the CDR3 is TGCAGCGTTGATGGGAAACGGGACCCGTACAATGAGCAGTTCTTC.

This clone was observed once. The chain couples TRBV7-2 to TRBJ1-2; TRBD1 agrees at 10 bases. J gave up 5 bases and V 6 bases, and 6 bases lay outside the gene matches. The CDR3 sequence is 14 residues long. Germline V gene data show CDR1 as SGHTA and CDR2 as FQGNSA. CDR3 region: CASSRDRGGYGYTF. The CDR3, as DNA: TGTGCCAGCAGTCGGGACAGGGGCGGGTATGGCTACACCTTC.

This chain uses TRBV4-1 with TRBJ2-5, with 8 bases that match TRBD1. CDR3 length: 17 amino acids. The ends lost 0 bases at V and 5 bases at J; junction bases unmatched: 11. Per germline, CDR1 MGHRA and CDR2 YSYEKL. The CDR3 reads CASSQEPPQGGGETQYF. CDR3 nucleotides: TGCGCCAGCAGCCAAGAGCCCCCACAGGGGGGCGGTGAGACCCAGTACTTC.

The rearrangement uses TRBV15 and TRBJ2-7; a weak D match, TRBD1 (5 bases). From germline, CDR1 is LNHNV and CDR2 YYDKDF (reference sequence). V lost 0 bases, J lost 0 bases, and 6 bases lay in between. CDR3 length equals 14 residues. Here the CDR3 reads CATSREGDSYEQYF. CDR3 bases: TGTGCCACCAGCAGAGAAGGGGACTCCTACGAGCAGTACTTC.

The V gene is TRBV19, the J gene TRBJ2-3, with TRBD2 identical over 7 bases. This CDR3 region has 15 residues. J was trimmed by 2 bases and V by 4 bases; bases with no gene match: 6. Germline values: CDR1 LNHDA, CDR2 SQIVND (reference sequence). CDR3 region: CASSTPGGTTDTQYF. Written as DNA, the CDR3 is TGTGCCAGTAGTACCCCCGGGGGGACCACAGATACGCAGTATTTT. The full variable domain, with the rest looked up from reference TRBV19 and TRBJ2-3, is DGGITQSPKYLFRKEGQNVTLSCEQNLNHDAMYWYRQDPGQGLRLIYYSQIVNDFQKGDIAEGYSVSREKKESFPLTVTSAQKNPTAFYLCASSTPGGTTDTQYFGPGTRLTVL.

The chain carries TRBV4-3 and TRBJ1-2, with D perhaps TRBD1 (6 bases). The germline V gene has CDR1 LGHNA and CDR2 YSLEER. Trimming took off 1 base at V and 2 bases at J, with 26 bases between the two ends. This CDR3 spans 20 amino acids. CDR3 coding DNA: TGCGCCAGCAGCCAAGTCCAATTCCCCGGGGGCATAGTAAGGAACTATGGCTACACCTTC. It encodes CASSQVQFPGGIVRNYGYTF.

The CDR3 region is CASSSDRGEINEQFF. CDR3 coding DNA: TGTGCCAGCAGTTCGGACAGGGGGGAGATCAATGAGCAGTTCTTC. This rearrangement joins TRBV6-5 to TRBJ2-1; 10 bases agree with TRBD1. V was pared by 4 bases and J by 6 bases, with 6 bases of the junction left unmatched. CDR1 and CDR2 from the germline V gene are MNHEY and SVGAGI. This CDR3 is 15 amino acids long.

The chain carries TRBV9 and TRBJ2-3; D might be TRBD2 (6 bases). Trimming pared 4 bases from V and 4 bases from J, leaving 16 bases between. The CDR3 is made up of 15 amino acids. Germline assignment: CDR1 SGDLS and CDR2 YYNGEE. The CDR3 here is CASSPRDFDADTQYF. As DNA, the CDR3 is TGTGCCAGCAGCCCCCGGGACTTCGACGCAGATACGCAGTATTTT. Full variable domain (remainder filled in from reference TRBV9 and TRBJ2-3): DSGVTQTPKHLITATGQRVTLRCSPRSGDLSVYWYQQSLDQGLQFLIQYYNGEERAKGNILERFSAQQFPDLHSELNLSSLELGDSALYFCASSPRDFDADTQYFGPGTRLTVL.

The chain joins TRBV6-6 to TRBJ1-1; possible D gene TRBD1, 5 bases. Deletions cut 2 bases from V and 1 base from J, with 5 bases between. The CDR3 runs 13 residues. Per the germline V gene, CDR1 is MNHNY and CDR2 is SVGAGI (reference sequence). Here the CDR3 reads CASSYQGNTEAFF. CDR3 bases: TGTGCCAGCAGTTACCAGGGGAACACTGAAGCTTTCTTT.

This chain links TRBV9 with TRBJ2-1; 7 bases are a match to TRBD1. Germline trimming cut 4 bases from V and 4 bases from J; bases unmatched to any gene: 14. This CDR3 contains 17 residues. The germline V gene encodes CDR1 SGDLS and CDR2 YYNGEE. This CDR3 reads CASSLSADRVAYNEQFF. The CDR3 DNA reads as TGTGCCAGCAGCTTATCCGCTGACAGGGTGGCATACAATGAGCAGTTCTTC.

This chain links TRBV11-2 with TRBJ1-4; D may be TRBD1 (5 bases). Germline V CDR1 and CDR2: SGHAT, FQNNGV. Trimming cost V 6 bases and J 8 bases, with 13 bases left between them. The length of the CDR3 is 13 residues. The CDR3 nucleotides are TGTGCCAGCAGGGACCCGGGGGAGGAAAAACTGTTTTTT. Amino acid sequence: CASRDPGEEKLFF.

The V and J genes are TRBV30 and TRBJ1-3; the D is unclear. Germline assignment: CDR1 GTSNPN and CDR2 SVGIG (reference sequence). The CDR3 consists of 17 residues. V lost 2 bases and J 0 bases, leaving 17 bases between the germline ends. The CDR3: CAWSPQEGTFSGNTIYF. CDR3 coding DNA: TGTGCCTGGAGTCCCCAGGAGGGAACCTTCTCTGGAAACACCATATATTTT. The variable domain in full, with the rest retrieved from reference TRBV30 and TRBJ1-3, is SQTIHQWPATLVQPVGSPLSLECTVEGTSNPNLYWYRQAAGRGLQLLFYSVGIGQISSEVPQNLSASRPQDRQFILSSKKLLLSDSGFYLCAWSPQEGTFSGNTIYFGEGSWLTVV.

This clone has more than one count but fewer than ten. This chain uses TRBV7-2 with TRBJ1-1; 11 bases agree with TRBD1. Looked up from germline, CDR1 is SGHTA and CDR2 is FQGNSA. V was clipped by 5 bases and J by 0 bases; unmatched bases: 2. CDR3 size: 15 residues. DNA of the CDR3: TGTGCCAGCAGCGGACAGGGGGCCATGAACACTGAAGCTTTCTTT. As protein: CASSGQGAMNTEAFF.

This chain connects TRBV6-4 to TRBJ1-2, with D perhaps matching TRBD1 (5 bases). Trimming removed 4 bases from V and 4 bases from J, with 16 bases in between. This CDR3 contains 15 residues. CDR1 MRHNA and CDR2 SNTAGT come from the germline V gene. CDR3 region: CASSAPPGRSYGYTF. In DNA form, the CDR3 reads TGTGCCAGCAGTGCACCCCCGGGACGGTCCTATGGCTACACCTTC.

This clone appeared a single time. This chain joins TRBV20-1 and TRBJ2-7; no definite D call. Germline V gene data show CDR1 as DFQATT and CDR2 as SNEGSKA (reference sequence). The CDR3 length is 10 residues. The V and J ends lost 3 bases and 6 bases respectively, with 6 bases between them. The CDR3 protein is CSARGREQYF. CDR3 nucleotide sequence: TGCAGTGCTAGGGGCCGCGAGCAGTACTTC.

Concerning this clone: Sequence at one end of the junction differs from germline and may be a read error. The chain links TRBV5-8 to TRBJ2-7, with 9 bases lining up with TRBD2. Germline loops: CDR1 SGHTS, CDR2 YDEGEE. This CDR3 has 13 residues. The CDR3 coding sequence is TGTACCAGCAGCTTAGCGGGAGACTACGAGCAGTACTTC. Translation gives CTSSLAGDYEQYF.

V and J are TRBV6-5 and TRBJ2-7, with D perhaps matching TRBD1 or TRBD2 (5 bases each). Trimming stripped 4 bases from V and 3 bases from J, with 16 bases between. Germline V gene lookup returns CDR1 MNHEY and CDR2 SVGAGI. CDR3 length equals 15 residues. The CDR3 is CASSSQRDAHYEQYF. The DNA of the CDR3 is TGTGCCAGCAGTTCACAGAGGGACGCGCACTACGAGCAGTACTTC.

On this clone itself: The CDR3 does not close with the conserved phenylalanine or tryptophan, likely indicating a read error. It is unclear where the CDR3 begins or ends on the DNA, so no DNA is shown, and the CDR3 is as TCRdb lists it. The chain links TRBV21-1 to TRBJ2-4; the table's D gene call, TRBD2, was not cross checked with the DNA. TRBV21-1 is termed a pseudogene. The CDR3 contains 11 residues when both ends are counted. The CDR3 protein is CASSGPGAGVL.

The V gene is TRBV5-8, the J gene TRBJ2-4; D possibly corresponds to TRBD2 (6 bases). Germline CDR1 and CDR2: SGHTS and YDEGEE. The CDR3 runs 17 residues. V lost 7 bases and J 1 base, leaving 21 bases between the germline ends. The CDR3 loop reads CASGILGRGWAKNIQYF. The DNA for the CDR3 is TGTGCCAGCGGAATCTTAGGGCGGGGTTGGGCCAAAAACATTCAGTACTTC.

V is TRBV5-6 and J is TRBJ2-7; possibly TRBD2 for D (6 bases). V was trimmed by 4 bases and J by 5 bases, leaving 13 bases between them. The V gene's germline CDR1 is SGHDT and CDR2 YYEEEE. This CDR3 is 13 amino acids long. The CDR3 nucleotides read TGTGCCAGCAGCGGGGGGAACTTGAACGAGCAGTACTTC. As protein: CASSGGNLNEQYF. The complete variable domain, with remaining parts taken from reference TRBV5-6 and TRBJ2-7, reads DAGVTQSPTHLIKTRGQQVTLRCSPKSGHDTVSWYQQALGQGPQFIFQYYEEEERQRGNFPDRFSGHQFPNYSSELNVNALLLGDSALYLCASSGGNLNEQYFGPGTRLTVT.

This clone was seen a handful of times. The chain couples TRBV11-3 to TRBJ2-7; D call uncertain. Germline V gene sequence: CDR1 SGHNT, CDR2 YENEEA. The CDR3 runs to 12 residues. V was pared by 5 bases and J by 2 bases, with 7 bases between. DNA of the CDR3: TGTGCCAGCAGCGTAGGAACCTACGAGCAGTACTTC. Amino acid sequence: CASSVGTYEQYF. The complete variable domain, with remaining parts taken from reference TRBV11-3 and TRBJ2-7, reads EAGVVQSPRYKIIEKKQPVAFWCNPISGHNTLYWYLQNLGQGPELLIRYENEEAVDDSQLPKDRFSAERLKGVDSTLKIQPAELGDSAVYLCASSVGTYEQYFGPGTRLTVT.

The J gene is TRBJ2-5, the V gene TRBV7-8; TRBD2 might be the D (5 bases). Gene TRBJ2-7 matches the end of the DNA better, so the J call may be wrong. Germline lookup yields CDR1 SGHVS and CDR2 FQNEAQ. The CDR3 consists of 12 residues. The CDR3 loop reads CASSLSGVEQYF. CDR3 in DNA: TGTGCCAGCAGCTTATCCGGGGTCGAGCAGTACTTC.

The rearrangement links TRBV7-8 to TRBJ2-1; D ambiguous. The CDR3 covers 12 residues. Germline V gives CDR1 SGHVS, CDR2 FQNEAQ. Between the trimmed V and J ends, which lost 5 bases and 8 bases, there was a span of 10 bases. In nucleotides, the CDR3 is TGTGCCAGCAGCCCGCGCCAGGATGAGCAGTTCTTC. Translated, it gives CASSPRQDEQFF. The entire variable domain, with the rest obtained from reference TRBV7-8 and TRBJ2-1, is as follows: GAGVSQSPRYKVAKRGQDVALRCDPISGHVSLFWYQQALGQGPEFLTYFQNEAQLDKSGLPSDRFFAERPEGSVSTLKIQRTQQEDSAVYLCASSPRQDEQFFGPGTRLTVL.

This sequence joins TRBV10-3 and TRBJ2-1; 11 nucleotides line up with TRBD2. This CDR3 region has 15 residues. The V and J ends lost 4 bases and 10 bases, in that order; junction bases with no gene match: 9. CDR1 and CDR2 from the germline V gene are ENHRY and SYGVKD. CDR3 amino acids: CAISGPETSGIEQFF. CDR3 DNA: TGTGCCATCAGTGGCCCCGAGACTAGCGGGATCGAGCAGTTCTTC.